Listed below are T cell receptor beta chains from one sample, sequenced in a study of beta chain features in type 1 diabetes. Profiling relied on immunoSEQ multiplex PCR, and the TCRdb table lists in-frame clones only, not all of them. The sample carries 250,000 to 300,000 clones, approximately 8.1% recorded once. Sequencing used central memory CD4+ T cells from blood. These receptors all come from a woman between 18 and 29 years old in good health. Both conserved end residues are part of each CDR3.

V | length | CDR3
TRBV4-3 | 17 | CASSQDLARGAMNEQYF
TRBV28 | 12 | CATVPRGSPLHF
TRBV5-4 | 14 | CASSLADYNSPLHF
TRBV2 | 12 | CASSTRGETQYF
TRBV27 | 14 | CASSFRQGTGELFF
TRBV6-5 | 12 | CASTNGRLGYTF
TRBV7-8 | 14 | CASSLSTGRAEQYF
TRBV11-3 | 14 | CASSLTSGTDTQYF
TRBV5-4 | 13 | CASSPRDRSPLHF
TRBV28 | 13 | CACQGGAYNEQFF
TRBV30 | 14 | CAWRRRDFVGELFF
TRBV6-1 | 15 | CASSEHGRAKRAQFF
TRBV7-8 | 12 | CASSLSPAVQYF
TRBV6-5 | 14 | CASSYKAGNQPQHF
TRBV18 | 13 | CASSSGQNTEAFF
TRBV7-6 | 13 | CASSLRLNTEAFF
TRBV5-6 | 14 | CASSTGEGGTEAFF
TRBV6-6 | 14 | CAGRQGAFRGELFF
TRBV7-2 | 15 | CASSLTQRGTDTQYF
TRBV27 | 14 | CASSLGGASYGYTF
TRBV29-1 | 14 | CSVGQGISTGELFF
TRBV5-4 | 15 | CASSHLTGRGETQYF